This T cell receptor (beta chain) derives from a study of T cells expressing NK-cell markers (dated by TCRdb to the early 2020s). Some background on the complete study: Fewer than ten donors provided sorted CD3+CD56+NKG2C+, CD3+CD56+NKG2C- and CD3+CD56-NKG2C+ T-cell subsets, whose TCR beta-chain repertoires were profiled. Of the eight sequenced donors, seven were found to be HCMV-seropositive and one was found to be HCMV-seronegative. All eight donors whose samples were sequenced were randomly selected healthy volunteers, three of them men and five women. The libraries were sequenced on Illumina HiSeq 2000/2500, MiSeq or NextSeq, producing 2 x 150 bp reads.

From its cysteine to its phenylalanine, the CDR3 spans 11 amino acids. Only the protein is on record. CDR1 is given as MNHEY and CDR2 as SMNVEV, both from the germline V gene (reference sequence). A commercial ELISA kit detecting HCMV-specific IgG in serum was used to determine HCMV serostatus. Ficoll density gradient centrifugation was used to isolate peripheral blood mononuclear cells from blood. The investigation overall reported the following: Whether the expanded NKG2C-expressing T cell clones were specific for HCMV antigens remained unclear. Those dominant clonotypes were again the most abundant among CD3+CD56-NKG2C+ cells in several donors, at roughly 28.3-60.1%. In 5 to 7 donors, the dominant CD3+CD56+NKG2C+ clonotypes ranked among the top 10 CD8+ clonotypes, making up roughly 1.0-8% of CD8+ T cells.

Instrument used: Illumina HiSeq 2000. The TCR beta cDNA libraries were made using 5'RACE template switching, a step that added both a universal primer site and unique molecular identifiers. Priming for cDNA synthesis came from the TCR beta constant segment, and two successive PCR amplification steps followed. On the authors' methods: MIGEC handled demultiplexing of the reads and grouping by UMI, while MiTCR was used to assemble and quantify clonotypes. To exclude erroneous sequences, only TCR cDNA sequences supported by at least two reads were retained. The tcR package was used for downstream repertoire analysis, with clonotypes matched between fractions based on CDR3 nucleotide sequence plus V segment. Antigen specificity was annotated against VDJdb with VDJmatch, allowing one amino acid substitution in CDR3. After the reads were reprocessed by TCRdb, one entry was made per CDR3 protein sequence, with no DNA. V and J calls and clone size were set by TCRdb, not the authors. The sample table holds about 140,000 distinct CDR3 sequences. The biggest ten clones account for roughly 12% of the sample.

With respect to this clonotype: Its antigen target is currently unknown.

The chain is made from TRBV27 and TRBJ2-1. Sequenced: blood T cells: a sorted CD56 or NKG2C T cell subset, CD4+ or CD8+ T cells, or bulk PBMC T cells (not recorded which). This sequence was found in a man between 18 and 29 years old in good health. Donor details come from another sample of the same person, matched by shared clones. The CDR3 reads CASTDGNEQFF.